This T cell receptor beta chain was recorded in a study of a mutant IDH1 vaccine in newly diagnosed glioma. Trimming took 2 bases from V and 13 from J, leaving 17 bases between them. The CDR3 extends over 14 amino acids. Germline-derived CDR1 and CDR2 are SGHTA and FQGNSA. Time point meaning: week 47, end of study. A 20-mer mutant IDH1 peptide at 300 ug was injected subcutaneously with topical imiquimod. Eight vaccinations went to patients in weeks 1, 3, 5, 7, 11, 15, 19, 23. A note on this clone: Antigen specificity is unknown.

Data came from immunoSEQ multiplex PCR; TCRdb stores just in-frame clones and leaves some out. Here the sample spans some 87,000 clones, roughly 77% being singletons. This clonotype originated in a man aged 40-49 years with glioma. The sequenced sample was PBMCs, obtained from a glioma patient whose treatment included an IDH1 peptide vaccine. This sequence joins TRBV7-2 and TRBJ2-2; D not certain. CDR3 DNA: TGTGCCAGCAGCTTATCAAATCTCAACTTCGGGCTGTTTTTT. It codes for CASSLSNLNFGLFF.